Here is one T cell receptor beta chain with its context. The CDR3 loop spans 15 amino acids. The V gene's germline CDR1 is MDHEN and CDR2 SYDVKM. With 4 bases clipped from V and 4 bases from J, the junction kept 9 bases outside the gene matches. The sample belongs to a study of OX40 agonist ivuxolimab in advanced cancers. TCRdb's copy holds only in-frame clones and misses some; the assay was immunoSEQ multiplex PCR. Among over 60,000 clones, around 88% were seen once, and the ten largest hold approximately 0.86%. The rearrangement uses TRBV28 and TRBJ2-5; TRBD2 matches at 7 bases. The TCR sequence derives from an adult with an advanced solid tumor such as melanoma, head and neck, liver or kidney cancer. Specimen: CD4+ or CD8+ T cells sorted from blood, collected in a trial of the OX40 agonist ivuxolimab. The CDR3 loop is CASSWGGSRGETQYF. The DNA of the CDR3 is TGTGCCAGCAGTTGGGGGGGGTCGCGGGGAGAGACCCAGTACTTC.